This T cell receptor (beta chain) was captured by sequencing in a study of cytomegalovirus exposure and HLA in healthy donors. General study results and limits: Using the classifier, cytomegalovirus status was reportedly diagnosed with high specificity and sensitivity. There were some public TCRs occurring in many donors, but most TCR sequences were rare. Some TCR beta chains (more than 150 of them) were listed as cytomegalovirus-associated.

Concerning this clone: Its antigen is not known.

Sequenced by immunoSEQ multiplex PCR; TCRdb stores in-frame clones only, minus some. The sample contains over 250,000 clones, 86% of which appear only once. V lost 2 bases to trimming and J lost 4 bases; unmatched junction nucleotides: 5. Germline V gene lookup returns CDR1 SGHNT and CDR2 YYREEE (reference sequence). CDR3 size: 14 residues. The study drew the donors from its 120-subject validation cohort, separate from the approximately 670-subject first cohort. The V call is TRBV5-4, the J call TRBJ1-2, with 7 positions matching TRBD1. The sample consisted of PBMCs. This receptor was identified in a woman between 18 and 29 years old in good health and CMV-seronegative. Here the CDR3 DNA reads TGTGCCAGCAGCTTATCCGGGACAGCCTATGGCTACACCTTC. This codes for CASSLSGTAYGYTF.